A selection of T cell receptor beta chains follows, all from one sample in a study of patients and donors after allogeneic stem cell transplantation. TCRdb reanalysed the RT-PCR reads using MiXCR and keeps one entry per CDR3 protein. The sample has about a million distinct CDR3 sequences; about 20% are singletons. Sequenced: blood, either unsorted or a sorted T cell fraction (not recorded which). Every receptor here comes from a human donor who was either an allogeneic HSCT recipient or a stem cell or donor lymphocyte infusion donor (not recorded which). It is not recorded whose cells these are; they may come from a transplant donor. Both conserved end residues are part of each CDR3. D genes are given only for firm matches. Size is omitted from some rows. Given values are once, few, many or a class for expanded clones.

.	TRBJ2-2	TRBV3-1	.	TGTGCCAGCAGCCACGTGAACACCGGGGAGCTGTTTTTT	CASSHVNTGELFF
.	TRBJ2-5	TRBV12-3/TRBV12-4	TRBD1	TGTGCCAGCAGTTTTCATAACCTCCGGGACAGCGACCAAGAGACCCAGTACTTC	CASSFHNLRDSDQETQYF
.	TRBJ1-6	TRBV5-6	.	TGTGCCAGCAGCGGAACAGGGTTGAAGCACTATAATTCACCCCTCCACTTT	CASSGTGLKHYNSPLHF
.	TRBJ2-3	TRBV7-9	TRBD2	TGTGCCAGCAGCTTAGCTAGCGGGAGGAAAGATACGCAGTATTTT	CASSLASGRKDTQYF
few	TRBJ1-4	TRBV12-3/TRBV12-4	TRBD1	TGTGCCAGCAGGAAAGACAGGGATGAACGGAAACTGTTTTTT	CASRKDRDERKLFF
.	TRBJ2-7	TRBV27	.	TGTGCCAGCAGCCCTCTGGGGGGGCTAGGATACGAGCAGTACTTC	CASSPLGGLGYEQYF
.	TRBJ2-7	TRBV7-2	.	TGTGCCAGCAGCCTAAGAAACACCTACGAGCAGTACTTC	CASSLRNTYEQYF
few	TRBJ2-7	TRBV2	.	TGTGCCAGCAGGGGAGACGCCCACGAGCAGTACTTC	CASRGDAHEQYF
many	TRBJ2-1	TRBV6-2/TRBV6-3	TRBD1	TGTGCCAGCAGCCATCCTAGGACAGGACGGAATGAGCAGTTCTTC	CASSHPRTGRNEQFF
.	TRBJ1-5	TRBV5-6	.	TGTGCCAGCAGCTTCAGGGCTAGGAATCAGCCCCAGCATTTT	CASSFRARNQPQHF
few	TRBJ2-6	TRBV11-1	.	TGTGCCAGCAGCTTAGAGGCCCCCGGGGCCAACGTCCTGACTTTC	CASSLEAPGANVLTF
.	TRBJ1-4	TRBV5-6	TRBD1	TGTGCCAGCAGCCTTCTTACGACAGGGTTGGGGGAAAAACTGTTTTTT	CASSLLTTGLGEKLFF
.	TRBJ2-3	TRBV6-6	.	TGTGCAGCGGGTCATACGCAGTATTTT	CAAGHTQYF
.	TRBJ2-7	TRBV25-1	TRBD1	TGTGCCAGCAGTGAGGGACAGGGGAGAGCCTACGAGCAGTACTTC	CASSEGQGRAYEQYF
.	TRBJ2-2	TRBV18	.	TGTGCCAGCTCACCGATGCGGGGGAACACCGGGGAGCTGTTTTTT	CASSPMRGNTGELFF
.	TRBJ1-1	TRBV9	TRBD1	TGTGCCAGCAGCCCCCGGACAGGGGAGGCCACTGAAGCTTTCTTT	CASSPRTGEATEAFF
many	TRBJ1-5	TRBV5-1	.	TGCGCCAGCAGCTTACAGGGAATGAGCAATCAGCCCCAGCATTTT	CASSLQGMSNQPQHF
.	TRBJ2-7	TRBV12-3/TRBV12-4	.	TGTGCCAGCAGTTTAGGAGTGAGGTCCGAGCAGTACTTC	CASSLGVRSEQYF
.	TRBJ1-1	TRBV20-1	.	TGCAGTGCTAGCAGGCCGATTAGCTTGAACACTGAAGCTTTCTTT	CSASRPISLNTEAFF
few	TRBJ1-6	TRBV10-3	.	TGTGCCATCAGTGAAGTTGGAAGCTCCTATAATTCACCCCTCCACTTT	CAISEVGSSYNSPLHF
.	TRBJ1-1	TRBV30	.	TGTGCCTGGAGATTTTCGGCAGGTGACACTGAAGCTTTCTTT	CAWRFSAGDTEAFF
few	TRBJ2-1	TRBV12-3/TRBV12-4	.	TGTGCGACCAGGGGGGGCGGCTACAATGAGCAGTTCTTC	CATRGGGYNEQFF
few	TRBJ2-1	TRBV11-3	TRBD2	TGTGCCAGCAGCCGGGGGGTAAAGGTGCAGTTCTTC	CASSRGVKVQFF
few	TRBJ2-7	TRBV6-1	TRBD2	TGTGCCAGCAGTAAGCCCGGCGGGAGAAAGGACGAGCAGTACTTC	CASSKPGGRKDEQYF
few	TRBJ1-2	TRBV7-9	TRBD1	TGTGCCAGCAGCTTAGTCGACAGGGCCGGGGGCTACACCTTC	CASSLVDRAGGYTF
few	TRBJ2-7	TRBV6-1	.	TGTGCCAGCAGTCACCATCTACAGGTCATGGGTGGCGAGCAGTACTTC	CASSHHLQVMGGEQYF
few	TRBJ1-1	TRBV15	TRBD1	TGTGCCACCAGCGGACGACAGGGGCCAAGGGCTTTCTTT	CATSGRQGPRAFF
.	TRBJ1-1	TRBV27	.	TGTGCCAGCAGTTTATCCCAGGGGACCATGAACACTGAAGCTTTCTTT	CASSLSQGTMNTEAFF
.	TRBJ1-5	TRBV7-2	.	TGTGCCAGCAGTTCCCACGAGGGTCAGCCCCAGCATTTT	CASSSHEGQPQHF
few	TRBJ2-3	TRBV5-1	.	TGCGCCAGCAGCTTACCCGGGGAAGATACGCAGTATTTT	CASSLPGEDTQYF
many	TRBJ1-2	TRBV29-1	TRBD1	TGCAGCGTTGATGGGCAGGGGGTGGACTATGGCTACACCTTC	CSVDGQGVDYGYTF
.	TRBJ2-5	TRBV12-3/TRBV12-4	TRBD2	TGTGCCAGCAGCCTGCGGGGGAATTCGGAGACCCAGTACTTC	CASSLRGNSETQYF
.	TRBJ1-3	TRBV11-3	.	TGTGCCAGCAGCCCGGACCCTTTCTCTGGAAACACCATATATTTT	CASSPDPFSGNTIYF
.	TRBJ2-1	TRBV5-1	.	TGCGCCACCTCCCCGGGGGCGTCATACAATGAGCAGTTCTTC	CATSPGASYNEQFF
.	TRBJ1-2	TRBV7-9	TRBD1	TGTGCCAGCAGCTACACAGGGGTCTCTAACTATGGCTACACCTTC	CASSYTGVSNYGYTF
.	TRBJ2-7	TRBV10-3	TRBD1	TGTGCCATCGGGGCCGGGACAGGATCCGAGCAGTACTTC	CAIGAGTGSEQYF
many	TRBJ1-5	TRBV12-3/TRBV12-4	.	TGTGCCAGCAGACTCTACGGTAGCAATCAGCCCCAGCATTTT	CASRLYGSNQPQHF
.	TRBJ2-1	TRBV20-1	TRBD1	TGCAGTGCTCCCAACGACAGGGGGCTCGACAATGAGCAGTTCTTC	CSAPNDRGLDNEQFF
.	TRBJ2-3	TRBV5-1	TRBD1	TGCGCCAGTCGATTTCTAATCGGACAGGGTGACGATACGCAGTATTTT	CASRFLIGQGDDTQYF
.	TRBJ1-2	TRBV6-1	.	TGTGCCAGCGGGCGGCGGGGCTACACCTTC	CASGRRGYTF
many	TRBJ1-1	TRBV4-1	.	TGCGCCAGCAGCCAGATAATAGGGGGGGATAACACTGAAGCTTTCTTT	CASSQIIGGDNTEAFF
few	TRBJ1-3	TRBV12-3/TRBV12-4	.	TGTGCCAGCAGTTTTCTAGGGCCGGGCTCTGGAAACACCATATATTTT	CASSFLGPGSGNTIYF
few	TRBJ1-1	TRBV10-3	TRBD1	TGTGCCATCAGAGGGACAGCCCGATCCACTGAAGCTTTCTTT	CAIRGTARSTEAFF
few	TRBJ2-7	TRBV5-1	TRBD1	TGCGCCAGCAGCGGCTGGGACAGGGCCTACGAGCAGTACTTC	CASSGWDRAYEQYF
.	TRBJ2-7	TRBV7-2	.	TGTGCCAGCAGCCTGACTCGACAGGTCTACGAGCAGTACTTC	CASSLTRQVYEQYF
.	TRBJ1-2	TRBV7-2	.	TGTGCCAGCAGCCCTTTCGGGGTGCTCTATGGCTACACCTTC	CASSPFGVLYGYTF